This TCR beta chain is drawn from a study of spatial heterogeneity in lung cancer. The sample's time point: sample taken at primary tumor resection. V was shortened by 4 bases and J by 5 bases, with 14 bases between the two germline ends. The germline V gene encodes CDR1 DFQATT and CDR2 SNEGSKA (reference sequence). The CDR3 runs to 13 residues. A few counts support this clonotype. Its antigen is not known. TCRdb passed the 5' RACE reads through MiXCR, listing each CDR3 protein once. The sample has about 12,000 distinct CDR3 sequences, roughly 6.6% seen once. Whole-study findings and limits: Expanded intratumoral alpha and beta TCR counts tracked tumor mutation counts.

The gene calls are TRBV20-1 and TRBJ1-2; D gene unclear. This specimen consisted of lung tumor tissue, obtained at surgery. This TCR derives from a female donor with early-stage non-small cell lung cancer. CDR3 amino acids: CSATQSPPYGYTF. The CDR3 DNA reads as TGCAGTGCTACACAGTCCCCTCCTTATGGCTACACCTTC.